This T cell receptor (beta chain) was documented in a study of cytomegalovirus exposure and HLA in healthy donors. Study overall: Earlier sequencing of some 190 million T cells yielded around 100 million unique TCR beta sequences. General study results and limits: Most of the CMV-associated TCR beta chains (in a later analysis) appeared to be HLA-restricted. Presence/absence analysis assumed near-uniform sequencing depth across donors. Reportedly, diagnosis of cytomegalovirus status by the classifier showed high specificity and sensitivity.

Amplification used 60 Vbeta primers and 13 Jbeta primers. Assay: immunoSEQ multiplex PCR; the TCRdb copy retains only in-frame clones and omits some. The table lists some 150,000 clones, around three fifths of them singletons, with approximately 2.9% in the top ten. The germline V and J ends were trimmed by 2 bases and 0 bases, with 8 bases remaining between them. The germline gives CDR1 MNHNS, CDR2 SASEGT. The CDR3 contains 15 residues. As for this clone: What it recognizes is unknown.

Input material: PBMCs. The chain couples TRBV6-1 to TRBJ2-1, with D possibly being TRBD2 (5 bases). The origin of this receptor is a woman aged 25 to 39 in good health and CMV-seropositive. In DNA, the CDR3 is TGTGCCAGCAGTGAACGGGGAAGCTCCTACAATGAGCAGTTCTTC. Its protein is CASSERGSSYNEQFF.